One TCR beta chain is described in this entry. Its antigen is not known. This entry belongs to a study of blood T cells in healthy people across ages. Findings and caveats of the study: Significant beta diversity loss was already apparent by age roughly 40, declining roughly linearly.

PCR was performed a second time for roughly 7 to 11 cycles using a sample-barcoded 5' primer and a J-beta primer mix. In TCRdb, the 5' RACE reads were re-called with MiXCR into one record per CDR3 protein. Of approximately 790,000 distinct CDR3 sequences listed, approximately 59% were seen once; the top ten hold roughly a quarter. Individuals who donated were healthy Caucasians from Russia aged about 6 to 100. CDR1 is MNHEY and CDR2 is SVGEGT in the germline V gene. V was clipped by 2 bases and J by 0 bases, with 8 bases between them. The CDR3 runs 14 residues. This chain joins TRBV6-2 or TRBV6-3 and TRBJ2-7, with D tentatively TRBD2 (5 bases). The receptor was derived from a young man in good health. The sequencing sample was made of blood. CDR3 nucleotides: TGTGCCAGCAGTTACGATGGGAGCTCCTACGAGCAGTACTTC. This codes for CASSYDGSSYEQYF.